The 26 T cell receptor beta chains reported below all come from one sample, sequenced in a study of T cell responses to AZD1222 COVID-19 vaccine. Profiling relied on immunoSEQ multiplex PCR, and the TCRdb table lists in-frame clones only, not all of them. The sample carries approximately 74,000 clones, 86% recorded once. Sequencing was performed on peripheral blood, taken on day 0 of AZD1222 vaccination. The receptors here all came from an adult in good health.

In its sample, this clone was seen a few times. The gene calls are TRBV7-2 and TRBJ2-7; 7 positions agree with TRBD2. Germline V gene sequence: CDR1 SGHTA, CDR2 FQGNSA. The CDR3 contains 13 residues. Trimming removed 3 bases from V and 3 bases from J; junction bases left unmatched: 2. CDR3 sequence: CASSFGGVYEQYF. The CDR3 nucleotides read TGTGCCAGCAGCTTTGGGGGGGTCTACGAGCAGTACTTC.

In its sample, this clone was seen a few times. This chain uses TRBV27 with TRBJ1-1; maybe TRBD1 (5 bases). Trimming removed 8 bases at V and 3 bases at J, with 25 bases between. This CDR3 contains 17 residues. Germline V gene lookup returns CDR1 MNHEY and CDR2 SMNVEV (reference sequence). The CDR3 reads CASPPGPLKGEHTEAFF. The CDR3 DNA follows: TGTGCCAGCCCCCCGGGGCCCTTGAAAGGCGAACACACTGAAGCTTTCTTT.

The chain links TRBV19 to TRBJ1-3; D uncertain. Germline V gene data show CDR1 as LNHDA and CDR2 as SQIVND (reference sequence). Trimming took off 9 bases at V and 3 bases at J, with 15 bases between the two ends. This CDR3 spans 14 amino acids. The CDR3 region is CASRRGVYGNTIYF. The CDR3 DNA reads TGTGCCAGCCGGCGTGGGGTCTATGGAAACACCATATATTTT.

V gene TRBV7-9 combines with J gene TRBJ2-5, with 9 bases identical to TRBD1. CDR1 SEHNR and CDR2 FQNEAQ come from the germline V gene (reference sequence). This CDR3 is 16 amino acids long. V dropped 5 bases and J dropped 5; count of bases not matched to a gene: 12. In DNA form, the CDR3 reads TGTGCCAGCAGCCCGCCGGGACAGGGACGCCTGGAGACCCAGTACTTC. Its protein is CASSPPGQGRLETQYF.

J is TRBJ1-1 and V is TRBV3-1 (or the pseudogene TRBV3-2); unclear D gene. In germline, CDR1 is LGHDT, CDR2 YNNKEL (reference sequence). This CDR3 region has 13 residues. Trimming pared 3 bases from V and 0 bases from J, leaving 5 bases between. The CDR3 DNA is TGTGCCAGCAGCCAGGGTATGAACACTGAAGCTTTCTTT. Translating it yields CASSQGMNTEAFF.

V and J are TRBV4-1 and TRBJ1-5; D gene uncertain. The germline V gene encodes CDR1 MGHRA and CDR2 YSYEKL. Trimming pared 2 bases from V and 2 bases from J, leaving 19 bases between. This CDR3 is 18 amino acids long. This CDR3 reads CASSQIDMGFWGNQPQHF. In nucleotides, the CDR3 is TGCGCCAGCAGCCAAATAGACATGGGCTTCTGGGGCAATCAGCCCCAGCATTTT.

The chain is built from TRBV7-7 and TRBJ2-1, with D perhaps matching TRBD1 (5 bases). CDR3 length: 13 residues. In germline, CDR1 is SSHAT, CDR2 FNYEAQ (reference sequence). Trimming shortened V by 1 base and J by 8 bases, and 9 bases separated the two germline ends. CDR3 nucleotide sequence: TGTGCCAGCAGCTTAGGTCTCAGGGATGAGCAGTTCTTC. It translates to CASSLGLRDEQFF.

The chain employs TRBV29-1 and TRBJ1-1; TRBD1 is a possible D gene (6 bases). The germline gives CDR1 SQVTM, CDR2 ANQGSEA. V shed 6 bases and J shed 0 bases, with 14 bases lying between them. This CDR3 spans 14 amino acids. The CDR3 here is CSVGAGAVNTEAFF. CDR3 nucleotides: TGCAGCGTCGGGGCAGGGGCCGTGAACACTGAAGCTTTCTTT.

V and J are TRBV27 and TRBJ2-1; TRBD2 aligns across 7 bases. Per the germline V gene, CDR1 is MNHEY and CDR2 is SMNVEV (reference sequence). There are 16 residues in the CDR3. With V trimmed by 4 bases and J by 0 bases, 6 bases remained unmatched. This chain's CDR3 is CASSSQRGSSYNEQFF. Here the CDR3 DNA reads TGTGCCAGCAGTTCCCAGCGCGGGAGCTCCTACAATGAGCAGTTCTTC.

The chain combines TRBV5-4 with TRBJ2-6; D perhaps matches TRBD1 (5 bases). The CDR3 extends over 18 amino acids. CDR1 is SGHNT, CDR2 YYREEE, per germline (reference sequence). Trimming took off 3 bases at V and 4 bases at J, with 20 bases between the two ends. CDR3 region: CASSSRRQGILGANVLTF. Written as DNA, the CDR3 is TGTGCCAGCAGCTCCCGTCGGCAGGGTATTCTGGGGGCCAACGTCCTGACTTTC.

V and J are TRBV7-8 and TRBJ1-1; no firm D call. V was trimmed by 3 bases and J by 3 bases, leaving 14 bases between them. This CDR3 region has 15 residues. Per the germline V gene, CDR1 is SGHVS and CDR2 is FQNEAQ. The DNA for the CDR3 is TGTGCCAGCAGCTTGACCCAGCCGAAAGACACTGAAGCTTTCTTT. Protein: CASSLTQPKDTEAFF.

The V call is TRBV2, the J call TRBJ1-1; possibly TRBD1 for D (6 bases). The length of the CDR3 is 14 residues. V was shortened by 4 bases and J by 7 bases, with 16 bases between the two germline ends. Germline CDR1 reads SNHLY; CDR2 reads FYNNEI. In DNA, the CDR3 is TGTGCCAGCAGTGCTGGGGGGGCGGGTAGTGAAGCTTTCTTT. This codes for CASSAGGAGSEAFF.

This rearrangement joins TRBV5-4 to TRBJ2-5; TRBD2 aligns across 12 bases. The CDR3 spans 16 residues. V shed 2 bases and J 4 bases; nucleotides not matched to a gene: 6. Germline assignment: CDR1 SGHNT and CDR2 YYREEE (reference sequence). CDR3 sequence reads: CASSLGLAGGVETQYF. Here the CDR3 DNA reads TGTGCCAGCAGCTTAGGTCTAGCGGGAGGGGTAGAGACCCAGTACTTC. The full variable domain, with the rest looked up from reference TRBV5-4 and TRBJ2-5, is ETGVTQSPTHLIKTRGQQVTLRCSSQSGHNTVSWYQQALGQGPQFIFQYYREEENGRGNFPPRFSGLQFPNYSSELNVNALELDDSALYLCASSLGLAGGVETQYFGPGTRLLVL.

The rearrangement uses TRBV24-1 and TRBJ2-1; the D gene is possibly TRBD2 (5 bases). The germline V and J ends were trimmed by 0 bases and 13 bases, with 18 bases remaining between them. CDR3 length equals 15 residues. Per germline, CDR1 KGHDR and CDR2 SFDVKD. CDR3 protein: CATSDLQDSVHPQFF. CDR3 DNA: TGTGCCACCAGTGATTTGCAGGATAGCGTTCATCCACAGTTCTTC.

V is TRBV18 and J is TRBJ2-7; D is undetermined. There are 13 residues in the CDR3. The germline V gene has CDR1 KGHSH and CDR2 LQKENI. Trimming removed 4 bases from V and 6 bases from J, with 13 bases in between. The CDR3 loop is CASSLNQALEQYF. DNA of the CDR3: TGTGCCAGCTCACTCAATCAGGCCCTCGAGCAGTACTTC. The full variable domain, completed using reference TRBV18 and TRBJ2-7, is NAGVMQNPRHLVRRRGQEARLRCSPMKGHSHVYWYRQLPEEGLKFMVYLQKENIIDESGMPKERFSAEFPKEGPSILRIQQVVRGDSAAYFCASSLNQALEQYFGPGTRLTVT.

This chain joins TRBV3-1 (or the pseudogene TRBV3-2) and TRBJ2-7; no clear D. Trimming removed 4 bases at V and 0 bases at J, with 13 bases between. Germline V gene sequence: CDR1 LGHDT, CDR2 YNNKEL (reference sequence). This CDR3 region has 15 residues. CDR3 region: CASSPNSQPSYEQYF. Written as DNA, the CDR3 is TGTGCCAGCAGCCCCAATTCCCAGCCCTCCTACGAGCAGTACTTC.

V is TRBV11-3 and J is TRBJ2-1; 8 bases map to TRBD2. CDR1 is SGHNT and CDR2 is YENEEA in the germline V gene. This CDR3 spans 16 amino acids. V lost 1 base, J lost 6 bases, and 8 bases stayed unmatched. CDR3 DNA: TGTGCCAGCAGCTTAGTCGGGACTAGAGGGGGCAATGAGCAGTTCTTC. It codes for CASSLVGTRGGNEQFF.

The rearrangement links TRBV12-5 to TRBJ2-2; 9 bases fit TRBD2. Losses at the gene ends were 1 base for V and 4 bases for J; bases not matched to a gene: 10. The CDR3 is 18 amino acids. Germline V gene sequence: CDR1 LGHNT, CDR2 FRNRAP. The chain's CDR3 is CASGLASGANRGTGELFF. CDR3 DNA: TGTGCTAGTGGTTTGGCTAGCGGGGCTAACCGGGGCACCGGGGAGCTGTTTTTT. Using reference TRBV12-5 and TRBJ2-2 for the parts outside the CDR3, the full variable domain is DARVTQTPRHKVTEMGQEVTMRCQPILGHNTVFWYRQTMMQGLELLAYFRNRAPLDDSGMPKDRFSAEMPDATLATLKIQPSEPRDSAVYFCASGLASGANRGTGELFFGEGSRLTVL.

J is TRBJ2-6 and V is TRBV10-3, with D possibly TRBD1 on 7 matching bases. Germline assignment: CDR1 ENHRY and CDR2 SYGVKD. The CDR3 consists of 14 residues. Trimming removed 2 bases from V and 10 bases from J, with 12 bases in between. Here the CDR3 reads CAISEPTGTNVLTF. The CDR3 region has the DNA TGTGCCATCAGTGAGCCGACAGGGACTAACGTCCTGACTTTC.

This chain connects TRBV18 to TRBJ2-5, with 8 bases matching TRBD1. The germline V gene encodes CDR1 KGHSH and CDR2 LQKENI. This CDR3 has 15 amino acids. The J segment lost 3 bases and the V segment lost 0 bases, leaving 3 bases of the junction unmatched. CDR3 DNA: TGTGCCAGCTCACCACCGACAGGGGCCAAAGAGACCCAGTACTTC. Residues: CASSPPTGAKETQYF.

V usage is TRBV29-1 and J usage is TRBJ2-6, with 8 positions matching TRBD1. The V segment lost 4 bases and the J segment 2 bases; nucleotides outside the gene matches: 22. CDR1 is SQVTM and CDR2 is ANQGSEA in the germline V gene. The CDR3 totals 21 residues. The CDR3 DNA follows: TGCAGCGTTGTCCTGTGGGATTCGTCAGGGGGCTCCTTCGCTGGGGCCAACGTCCTGACTTTC. This codes for CSVVLWDSSGGSFAGANVLTF.

J is TRBJ2-3 and V is TRBV5-4; 8 bases agree with TRBD2. CDR1 is SGHNT, CDR2 YYREEE, per germline (reference sequence). The V segment lost 5 bases and the J segment 6 bases; nucleotides outside the gene matches: 8. The CDR3 is 14 amino acids. CDR3 residues: CASSTGTRGDTQYF. Here the CDR3 DNA reads TGTGCCAGCAGTACCGGGACTAGGGGCGATACGCAGTATTTT.

V usage is TRBV6-6 and J usage is TRBJ1-1; D not certain. V lost 4 bases to trimming and J lost 5 bases, with 8 bases between them. The CDR3 length is 12 residues. In germline, CDR1 is MNHNY, CDR2 SVGAGI (reference sequence). As DNA, the CDR3 is TGTGCCAGCAGTTTCGGAAGAACTGAAGCTTTCTTT. Encoded protein: CASSFGRTEAFF.

As concerns this clone: The same CDR3 arises from other DNA sequences in this sample as well. The CDR3: CASSLDRNNEQFF. CDR3 nucleotides: TGTGCCAGCAGCTTGGACAGGAACAATGAGCAGTTCTTC. The chain couples TRBV7-3 to TRBJ2-1; 7 nucleotides agree with TRBD1. Looked up from germline, CDR1 is SGHTA and CDR2 is FQGTGA. The CDR3 is 13 residues long. V dropped 3 bases and J dropped 5; count of bases not matched to a gene: 1.

This clone turned up a few times. The CDR3 is CASSVDWRAGYGYTF. CDR3 bases: TGTGCCAGCAGCGTCGATTGGCGGGCGGGCTATGGCTACACCTTC. The chain couples TRBV9 to TRBJ1-2; D is unresolved. Trimming pared 2 bases from V and 4 bases from J, leaving 15 bases between. The CDR3 contains 15 residues. CDR1 and CDR2 (germline): SGDLS, YYNGEE.

This chain uses TRBV7-2 with TRBJ2-5, with 7 bases matching TRBD1. Germline CDR1 and CDR2: SGHTA and FQGNSA. The CDR3 extends over 15 amino acids. The ends lost 5 bases at V and 2 bases at J; junction bases unmatched: 8. CDR3 in amino acids: CASSPRTGAQETQYF. DNA of the CDR3: TGTGCCAGCAGCCCACGGACAGGAGCTCAAGAGACCCAGTACTTC.